This entry is about one TCR beta chain. Its antigen is not identified. The CDR3 spans 16 residues. Trimming cost V 1 base and J 7 bases; bases outside gene matches: 14. Germline CDR1 reads GTSNPN; CDR2 reads SVGIG (reference sequence). The sample's time point: cycle 4 day 1 (C4D1), after 6 weeks of nivolumab. Relapse after autologous stem cell transplantation occurred in every patient, and brentuximab vedotin exposure varied. These data come from a study of PD-1 blockade in classical Hodgkin lymphoma. Study-wide points: Healthy donors were reported to have higher baseline TCR diversity than newly diagnosed patients. Exclusion was the outcome for patients who began nivolumab under 1 year after ASCT. The repertoire differences lack a defined cause, possibly disease activity or prior therapy.

Clones were read by immunoSEQ multiplex PCR, and TCRdb kept only the in-frame ones, dropping some. The table includes roughly 49,000 clones, roughly 89% detected once. The sequencing used peripheral blood mononuclear cells (PBMCs), collected before the fourth cycle of nivolumab. This clonotype was obtained from a human donor with classical Hodgkin lymphoma. V is TRBV30 and J is TRBJ2-7; 9 bases agree with TRBD1. Written as DNA, the CDR3 is TGTGCCTGGAGTGATTTTCCCGGACAGGGGATGGCTGAGCAGTACTTC. This gives the protein CAWSDFPGQGMAEQYF. Filled out from reference TRBV30 and TRBJ2-7, the complete variable domain reads SQTIHQWPATLVQPVGSPLSLECTVEGTSNPNLYWYRQAAGRGLQLLFYSVGIGQISSEVPQNLSASRPQDRQFILSSKKLLLSDSGFYLCAWSDFPGQGMAEQYFGPGTRLTVT.